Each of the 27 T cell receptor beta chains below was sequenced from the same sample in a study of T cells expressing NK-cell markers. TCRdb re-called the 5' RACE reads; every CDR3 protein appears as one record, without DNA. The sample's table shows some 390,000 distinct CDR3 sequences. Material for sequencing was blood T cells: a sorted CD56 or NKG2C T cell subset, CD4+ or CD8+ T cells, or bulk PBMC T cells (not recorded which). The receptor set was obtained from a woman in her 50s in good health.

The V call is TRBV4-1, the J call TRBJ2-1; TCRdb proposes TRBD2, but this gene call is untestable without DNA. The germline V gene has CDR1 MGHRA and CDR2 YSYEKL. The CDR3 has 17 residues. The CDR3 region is CASSFGLAGEINNEQFF.

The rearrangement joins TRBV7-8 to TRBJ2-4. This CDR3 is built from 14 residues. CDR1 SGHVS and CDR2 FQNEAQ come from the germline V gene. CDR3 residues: CASSLAGLKNIQYF.

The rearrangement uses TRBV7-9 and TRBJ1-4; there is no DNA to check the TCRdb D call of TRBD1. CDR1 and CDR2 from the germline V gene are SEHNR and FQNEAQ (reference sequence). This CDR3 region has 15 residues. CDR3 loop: CASSTPGGPNEKLFF.

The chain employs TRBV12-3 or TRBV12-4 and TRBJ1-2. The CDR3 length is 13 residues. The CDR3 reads CASRTGLSRGYTF.

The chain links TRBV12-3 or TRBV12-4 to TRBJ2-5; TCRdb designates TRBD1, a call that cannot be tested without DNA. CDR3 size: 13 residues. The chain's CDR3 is CASTRRHQETQYF.

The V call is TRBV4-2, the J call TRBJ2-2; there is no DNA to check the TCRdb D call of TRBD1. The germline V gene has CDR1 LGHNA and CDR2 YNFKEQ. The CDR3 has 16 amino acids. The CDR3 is CASSQDGTGGTGELFF.

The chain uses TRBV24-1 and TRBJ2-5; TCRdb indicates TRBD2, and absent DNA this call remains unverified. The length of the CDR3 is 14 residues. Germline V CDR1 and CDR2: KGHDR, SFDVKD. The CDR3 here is CATSDFGEKETQYF.

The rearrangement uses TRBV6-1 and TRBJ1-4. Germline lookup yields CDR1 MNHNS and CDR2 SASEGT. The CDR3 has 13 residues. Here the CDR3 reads CASSVWEYEKLFF.

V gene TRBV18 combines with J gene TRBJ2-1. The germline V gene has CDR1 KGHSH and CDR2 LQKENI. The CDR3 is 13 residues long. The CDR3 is CASSPKYYNEQFF.

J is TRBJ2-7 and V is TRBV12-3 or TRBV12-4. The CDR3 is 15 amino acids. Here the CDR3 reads CASSLSFPGSFEQYF.

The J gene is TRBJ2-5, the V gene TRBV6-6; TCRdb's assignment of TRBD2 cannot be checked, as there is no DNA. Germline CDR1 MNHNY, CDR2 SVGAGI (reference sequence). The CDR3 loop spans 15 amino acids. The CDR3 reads CASSATSGYQETQYF.

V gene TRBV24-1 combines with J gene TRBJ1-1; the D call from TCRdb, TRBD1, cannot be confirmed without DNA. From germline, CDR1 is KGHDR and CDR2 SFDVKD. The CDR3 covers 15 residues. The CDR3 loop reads CATSDGTRGWTEAFF.

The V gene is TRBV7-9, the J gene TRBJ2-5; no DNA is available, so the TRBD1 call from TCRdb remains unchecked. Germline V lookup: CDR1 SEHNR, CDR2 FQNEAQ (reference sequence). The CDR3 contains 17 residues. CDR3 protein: CASSHRQTDRAQETQYF.

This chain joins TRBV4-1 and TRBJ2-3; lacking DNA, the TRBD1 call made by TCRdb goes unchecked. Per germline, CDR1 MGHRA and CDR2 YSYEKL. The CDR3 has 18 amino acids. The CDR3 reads CASSQEGQGIPGTDTQYF.

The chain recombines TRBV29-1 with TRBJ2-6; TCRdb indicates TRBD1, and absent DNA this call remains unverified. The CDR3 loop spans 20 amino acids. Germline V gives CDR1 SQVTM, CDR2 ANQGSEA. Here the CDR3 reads CSDLDRACLILTGGANVLTF. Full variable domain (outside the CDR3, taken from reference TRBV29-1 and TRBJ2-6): SAVISQKPSRDICQRGTSLTIQCQVDSQVTMMFWYRQQPGQSLTLIATANQGSEATYESGFVIDKFPISRPNLTFSTLTVSNMSPEDSSIYLCSDLDRACLILTGGANVLTFGAGSRLTVL.

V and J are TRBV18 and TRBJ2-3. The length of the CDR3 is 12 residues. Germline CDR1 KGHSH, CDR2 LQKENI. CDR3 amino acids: CASSRDGDTQYF.

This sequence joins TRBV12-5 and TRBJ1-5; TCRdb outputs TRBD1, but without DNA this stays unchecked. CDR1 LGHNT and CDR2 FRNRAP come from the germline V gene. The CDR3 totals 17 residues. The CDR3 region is CASGLGIGTDSNQPQHF. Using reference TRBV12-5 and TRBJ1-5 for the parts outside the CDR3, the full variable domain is DARVTQTPRHKVTEMGQEVTMRCQPILGHNTVFWYRQTMMQGLELLAYFRNRAPLDDSGMPKDRFSAEMPDATLATLKIQPSEPRDSAVYFCASGLGIGTDSNQPQHFGDGTRLSIL.

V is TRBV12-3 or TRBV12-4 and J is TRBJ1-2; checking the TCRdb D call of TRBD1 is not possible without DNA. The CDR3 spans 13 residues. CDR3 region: CASSIETGDGYTF.

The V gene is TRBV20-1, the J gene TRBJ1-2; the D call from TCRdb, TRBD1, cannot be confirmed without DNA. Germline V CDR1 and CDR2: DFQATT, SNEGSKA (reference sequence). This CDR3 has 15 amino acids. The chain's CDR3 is CSARVLGTELEGYTF.

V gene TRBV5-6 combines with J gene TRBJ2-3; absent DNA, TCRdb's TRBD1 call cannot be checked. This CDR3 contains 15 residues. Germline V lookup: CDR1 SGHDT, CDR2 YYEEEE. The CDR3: CASSRKPGTTDTQYF.

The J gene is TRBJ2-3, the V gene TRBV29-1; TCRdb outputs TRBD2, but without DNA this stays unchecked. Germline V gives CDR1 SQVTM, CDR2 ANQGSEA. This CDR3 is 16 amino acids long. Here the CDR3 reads CSVERASGSVGDTQYF.

CDR3 loop: CASSLDGQGYTGELFF. The gene calls are TRBV5-1 and TRBJ2-2; the TCRdb call, TRBD1, lacks DNA for checking. CDR1 and CDR2 from the germline V gene are SGHRS and YFSETQ. The CDR3 totals 16 residues.

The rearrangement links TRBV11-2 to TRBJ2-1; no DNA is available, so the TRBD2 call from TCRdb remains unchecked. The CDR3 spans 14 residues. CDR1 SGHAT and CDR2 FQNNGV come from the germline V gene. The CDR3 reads CASSPRLARDEQFF.

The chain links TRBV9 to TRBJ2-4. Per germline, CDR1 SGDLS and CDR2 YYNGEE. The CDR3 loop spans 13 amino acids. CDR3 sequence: CASSAFRENIQYF.

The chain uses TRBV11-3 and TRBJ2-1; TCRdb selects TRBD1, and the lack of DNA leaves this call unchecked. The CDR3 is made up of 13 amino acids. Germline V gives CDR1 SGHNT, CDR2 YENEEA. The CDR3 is CASSFPPGSEQFF.

The CDR3 protein is CASSSGGKAFF. This chain joins TRBV11-2 and TRBJ1-1; TCRdb outputs TRBD1, but without DNA this stays unchecked. The germline gives CDR1 SGHAT, CDR2 FQNNGV. This CDR3 contains 11 residues.

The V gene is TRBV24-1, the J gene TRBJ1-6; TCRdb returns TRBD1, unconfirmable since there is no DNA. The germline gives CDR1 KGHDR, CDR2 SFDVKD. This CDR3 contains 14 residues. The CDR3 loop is CATSEAGKNSPLHF.